The rows below give T cell receptor beta chains drawn from one sample of a study of blood T cell repertoires in COVID-19. The assay was immunoSEQ multiplex PCR, and TCRdb's table has in-frame clones only and misses some. The table includes about 140,000 clones, around 90% detected once. Sequencing was carried out using peripheral blood. The receptors derive from a man aged 60 to 69 with active or convalescent COVID-19. CDR3s include the opening cysteine and the closing phenylalanine or tryptophan. The order of the fields is J gene, V gene, D gene, clone size, CDR3 DNA, CDR3 protein. The D gene is left open where the match is weak. Clone size appears in some rows only: once, few, many, or a class for an expanded clone.

j_gene: TRBJ2-3; v_gene: TRBV6-5; d_gene: TRBD1; abundance: -; CDR3nt: TGTGCCAGCAGTTACTCGCCCGGGACAGGGATCTATACGCAGTATTTT; CDR3aa: CASSYSPGTGIYTQYF
j_gene: TRBJ1-6; v_gene: TRBV28; d_gene: TRBD1; abundance: few; CDR3nt: TGTGCCAGCAGGCTAACGGGGACAGGGCTTTCACCCCTCCACTTT; CDR3aa: CASRLTGTGLSPLHF
j_gene: TRBJ1-2; v_gene: TRBV5-6; d_gene: -; abundance: few; CDR3nt: TGTGCCAGCAGCTTGGTGTCCGTTTATCGCTATGGCTACACCTTC; CDR3aa: CASSLVSVYRYGYTF
j_gene: TRBJ1-1; v_gene: TRBV5-1; d_gene: TRBD1; abundance: -; CDR3nt: TGCGCCAGCAGCTTGGAGGGGACAGGGGACCTTGAAGCTTTCTTT; CDR3aa: CASSLEGTGDLEAFF
j_gene: TRBJ2-7; v_gene: TRBV18; d_gene: TRBD2; abundance: -; CDR3nt: TGTGCCAGCTCACCCCGGCGGGAGGCGTACGAGCAGTACTTC; CDR3aa: CASSPRREAYEQYF
j_gene: TRBJ2-1; v_gene: TRBV7-9; d_gene: -; abundance: once; CDR3nt: TGTGCCAGCAGAACTGACAGCTACAATGAGCAGTTCTTC; CDR3aa: CASRTDSYNEQFF
j_gene: TRBJ2-7; v_gene: TRBV18; d_gene: -; abundance: -; CDR3nt: TGTGCCAGCTCAGCAGGCCAGACCTACGAGCAGTACTTC; CDR3aa: CASSAGQTYEQYF
j_gene: TRBJ1-1; v_gene: TRBV6-5; d_gene: -; abundance: -; CDR3nt: TGTGCCAGCAGAGGACAGTCCGGAACTGAAGCTTTCTTT; CDR3aa: CASRGQSGTEAFF
j_gene: TRBJ2-7; v_gene: TRBV6-5; d_gene: TRBD1; abundance: -; CDR3nt: TGTGCCAGCAGAATCCTAGGACAGGGGGTATACGAGCAGTACTTC; CDR3aa: CASRILGQGVYEQYF
j_gene: TRBJ1-2; v_gene: TRBV27; d_gene: TRBD1; abundance: -; CDR3nt: TGTGCCAGCAGGGACAGGGAGGTAGATGGCTACACCTTC; CDR3aa: CASRDREVDGYTF
j_gene: TRBJ2-7; v_gene: TRBV4-3; d_gene: -; abundance: few; CDR3nt: TGCGCCAGCAGCCAAGGTTTGGGGACTTACTACGAGCAGTACTTC; CDR3aa: CASSQGLGTYYEQYF
j_gene: TRBJ2-1; v_gene: TRBV3-1/TRBV3-2; d_gene: TRBD2; abundance: -; CDR3nt: TGTGCCAGCAGCCGAGTAAAGGGGACTAAGTTTAAAAATGAGCAGTTCTTC; CDR3aa: CASSRVKGTKFKNEQFF
j_gene: TRBJ1-1; v_gene: TRBV7-9; d_gene: -; abundance: -; CDR3nt: TGTGCCAGCAGCTTAGCGTTGGCGGGGGCGGACACTGAAGCTTTCTTT; CDR3aa: CASSLALAGADTEAFF